One sample yielded the 16 T cell receptor beta chains listed below, sequenced in a study of cytomegalovirus exposure and HLA in healthy donors. Researchers ran the PCR with 60 Vbeta and 13 Jbeta primers. Data came from immunoSEQ multiplex PCR; TCRdb stores just in-frame clones and leaves some out. The sample lists 100,000 to 150,000 clones; about two thirds were seen once. Sequenced sample: PBMCs. The receptors here all came from a man aged 40-49 years in good health and CMV-seropositive.

The rearrangement joins TRBV28 to TRBJ2-6; no definite D call. This CDR3 is 14 amino acids long. Deletions cut 1 base from V and 4 bases from J, with 5 bases between. Germline lookup yields CDR1 MDHEN and CDR2 SYDVKM. Here the CDR3 DNA reads TGTGCCAGCAGTTTATCAGGCGGGGCCAACGTCCTGACTTTC. It codes for CASSLSGGANVLTF.

The rearrangement links TRBV28 to TRBJ1-5, with D tentatively TRBD1 (5 bases). There are 16 residues in the CDR3. The germline CDR1 and CDR2 sequences are MDHEN and SYDVKM. Trimming pared 3 bases from V and 0 bases from J, leaving 12 bases between. CDR3 amino acids: CASSFQGALSNQPQHF. CDR3 nucleotides: TGTGCCAGCAGTTTTCAAGGGGCGCTTAGCAATCAGCCCCAGCATTTT.

By share of the sample, this clone is medium-sized. V usage is TRBV6-1 and J usage is TRBJ2-7, with 11 bases matching TRBD2. Germline V CDR1 and CDR2: MNHNS, SASEGT. The CDR3 sequence is 15 residues long. Losses at the gene ends were 3 bases for V and 1 base for J; bases not matched to a gene: 2. DNA of the CDR3: TGTGCCAGCAGTGACCGGACTAGCGGGTCCTACGAGCAGTACTTC. It yields the protein CASSDRTSGSYEQYF.

The rearrangement joins TRBV4-2 to TRBJ2-3; the match to TRBD2 covers 7 bases. V gave up 5 bases and J gave up 3 bases; unmatched junction bases: 8. CDR1 and CDR2 (germline): LGHNA, YNFKEQ. The CDR3 spans 15 residues. CDR3 region: CASSDWAGETDTQYF. The DNA for the CDR3 is TGTGCCAGCAGCGATTGGGCGGGGGAGACAGATACGCAGTATTTT.

This sequence joins TRBV5-1 and TRBJ2-5; 10 bases fit TRBD1. The V gene's germline CDR1 is SGHRS and CDR2 YFSETQ. Germline trimming cut 4 bases from V and 4 bases from J; bases unmatched to any gene: 10. This CDR3 contains 16 residues. The CDR3 region is CASSPRTGGATETQYF. The CDR3 bases are TGCGCCAGCAGCCCTCGGACAGGGGGGGCAACAGAGACCCAGTACTTC.

To note about this clone: This CDR3 is also generated by other DNA sequences in the sample. This chain uses TRBV5-1 with TRBJ2-1; 8 bases match TRBD2. The CDR3 extends over 14 amino acids. Looked up from germline, CDR1 is SGHRS and CDR2 is YFSETQ. After removal of 4 bases from V and 1 base from J, the junction contained 1 base not matched to a gene. CDR3 DNA sequence: TGCGCCAGCAGCCCGGGGGGGTCCTACAATGAGCAGTTCTTC. This translates into CASSPGGSYNEQFF. The complete variable domain, with remaining parts taken from reference TRBV5-1 and TRBJ2-1, reads KAGVTQTPRYLIKTRGQQVTLSCSPISGHRSVSWYQQTPGQGLQFLFEYFSETQRNKGNFPGRFSGRQFSNSRSEMNVSTLELGDSALYLCASSPGGSYNEQFFGPGTRLTVL.

The chain is built from TRBV6-5 and TRBJ1-5; D is unresolved. Germline values: CDR1 MNHEY, CDR2 SVGAGI. V lost 6 bases, J lost 3 bases, and 9 bases lay in between. The CDR3 spans 13 residues. The CDR3 is CASREGSNQPQHF. The CDR3 DNA follows: TGTGCCAGCAGGGAGGGTTCCAATCAGCCCCAGCATTTT.

The V and J genes are TRBV5-1 and TRBJ2-2, with 8 bases matching TRBD1. The CDR3 spans 17 residues. Germline-derived CDR1 and CDR2 are SGHRS and YFSETQ. J was trimmed by 6 bases and V by 1 base; bases with no gene match: 11. The CDR3 DNA reads as TGCGCCAGCAGCTTGCAAGTCCAGGGGGCGCGGGCCGGGGAGCTGTTTTTT. It encodes CASSLQVQGARAGELFF. The full variable domain, with the rest looked up from reference TRBV5-1 and TRBJ2-2, is KAGVTQTPRYLIKTRGQQVTLSCSPISGHRSVSWYQQTPGQGLQFLFEYFSETQRNKGNFPGRFSGRQFSNSRSEMNVSTLELGDSALYLCASSLQVQGARAGELFFGEGSRLTVL.

This chain uses TRBV5-6 with TRBJ1-1, with TRBD1 matching over 7 bases. There are 15 residues in the CDR3. Losses at the gene ends were 4 bases for V and 0 bases for J; bases not matched to a gene: 6. Looked up from germline, CDR1 is SGHDT and CDR2 is YYEEEE. CDR3 protein: CASSPRDRLNTEAFF. CDR3 DNA: TGTGCCAGCAGCCCCCGGGACAGATTGAACACTGAAGCTTTCTTT.

V is TRBV6-5 and J is TRBJ1-6; D unresolved. Germline V gene lookup returns CDR1 MNHEY and CDR2 SVGAGI. This CDR3 spans 16 amino acids. The ends were cut back, 2 bases at V and 0 bases at J, with 8 bases in the middle. This chain's CDR3 is CASSYGSRSYNSPLHF. The CDR3 nucleotides are TGTGCCAGCAGTTACGGCAGTCGCTCCTATAATTCACCCCTCCACTTT.

This chain joins TRBV6-6 and TRBJ1-1; 7 bases map to TRBD1. The CDR3 covers 14 residues. Germline CDR1 reads MNHNY; CDR2 reads SVGAGI (reference sequence). V lost 4 bases and J lost 4; bases outside the gene matches: 6. CDR3 sequence (DNA): TGTGCCAGCAGTTTCGACAGGGTGGGCACTGAAGCTTTCTTT. It specifies CASSFDRVGTEAFF.

This clone was counted between two and nine times. V usage is TRBV19 and J usage is TRBJ1-2; 7 bases map to TRBD1. This CDR3 spans 17 amino acids. Germline V CDR1 and CDR2: LNHDA, SQIVND (reference sequence). Trimming took 2 bases from V and 4 from J; bases not matched to a gene: 13. In nucleotides, the CDR3 is TGTGCCAGTAGTATATTTCGCGGACAGGTTAGAAGCTATGGCTACACCTTC. Translated: CASSIFRGQVRSYGYTF.

The chain carries TRBV5-1 and TRBJ1-3; 11 bases line up with TRBD1. V shed 3 bases, J shed 0 bases, and the junction held 2 bases outside the gene matches. CDR3 size: 16 residues. Germline V gene data show CDR1 as SGHRS and CDR2 as YFSETQ. The CDR3 sequence: CASSWDRGASGNTIYF. CDR3 coding DNA: TGCGCCAGCAGCTGGGACAGGGGGGCCTCTGGAAACACCATATATTTT. The variable domain in full, completed from reference TRBV5-1 and TRBJ1-3, reads KAGVTQTPRYLIKTRGQQVTLSCSPISGHRSVSWYQQTPGQGLQFLFEYFSETQRNKGNFPGRFSGRQFSNSRSEMNVSTLELGDSALYLCASSWDRGASGNTIYFGEGSWLTVV.

The chain couples TRBV29-1 to TRBJ1-1; possibly TRBD1 for D (5 bases). The CDR3 contains 11 residues. Trimming took off 4 bases at V and 4 bases at J, with 7 bases between the two ends. Germline V lookup: CDR1 SQVTM, CDR2 ANQGSEA. CDR3 protein: CSVGGGTEAFF. The CDR3 DNA is TGCAGCGTTGGGGGGGGCACTGAAGCTTTCTTT.

V and J are TRBV9 and TRBJ2-3; 8 nucleotides line up with TRBD2. V lost 4 bases, J lost 3 bases, and 10 bases stayed unmatched. Germline CDR1 SGDLS, CDR2 YYNGEE. CDR3 length: 16 residues. The CDR3 region is CASSSPGGVGTDTQYF. Written as DNA, the CDR3 is TGTGCCAGCAGCTCACCGGGGGGGGTAGGGACAGATACGCAGTATTTT.

The chain has TRBV6-5 and TRBJ1-4; 8 bases line up with TRBD1. The CDR3 spans 14 residues. The germline V gene encodes CDR1 MNHEY and CDR2 SVGAGI. Trimming at V came to 4 bases and at J to 8 bases, leaving 6 bases not matched to a gene. The DNA for the CDR3 is TGTGCCAGCAGTTCAGGGGGCTGGGGCGAAAAACTGTTTTTT. Translated: CASSSGGWGEKLFF.